This T cell receptor beta chain was observed in a study of long-term antiretroviral therapy in people with HIV. Study-wide results and limits: Dominance of pre-ART expanded clones persisted, fluctuating and often declining after ART.

As to this clone: Its antigen remains unidentified.

Sequencing relied on immunoSEQ assay v3.0, run at survey level. Using immunoSEQ multiplex PCR, the repertoire was profiled, and TCRdb retains in-frame clones only, with some absent. The sample contains under 25,000 clones, less than 85% of which appear only once. Trimming took 1 base from V and 0 from J, leaving 13 bases between them. Germline values: CDR1 SQVTM, CDR2 ANQGSEA. The CDR3 covers 16 residues. The chain has TRBV29-1 and TRBJ2-1; D is uncertain. Sequenced here: unsorted PBMCs, sampled 0.2 years after starting antiretroviral therapy. The sequence came from a woman in her forties with HIV. The CDR3 DNA is TGCAGCGTTGAAGGGGGAAACGTTGGCTCCTACAATGAGCAGTTCTTC. This gives the protein CSVEGGNVGSYNEQFF.